This T cell receptor (beta chain) is drawn from a study of Ad26.COV2.S vaccination and SARS-CoV-2 variants. Study at large: It was the COV1001 Ad26.COV2.S trial arm that included the donor. Ad26.COV2.S was injected intramuscularly once or twice, 56 days apart.

Sequencing used immunoSEQ multiplex PCR; TCRdb keeps in-frame clones, though not all of them. The repertoire holds around 300,000 clones, with about 85% as singletons. As for this clone: Its antigen remains unknown.

As to treatment: roughly 18 received Ad26.COV2.S at low or high dose, single or two shots; roughly five received placebo; per-sample allocation not given. After the first vaccine or placebo injection, samples were drawn on day 63. Whole-study results and caveats: In vaccinated individuals, spike-specific CD8+ and CD4+ T cell responses reportedly displayed substantial breadth.

The CDR3 length is 15 residues. CDR1 and CDR2 (germline): LGHDT, YNNKEL (reference sequence). V lost 0 bases, J lost 1 base, and 8 bases lay in between. This sample comprised peripheral blood, obtained in a trial of Ad26.COV2.S vaccine versus placebo. The origin of this receptor is a person aged 18-65 years who received the Ad26.COV2.S COVID-19 vaccine or a placebo. The chain is built from TRBV3-1 (or the pseudogene TRBV3-2) and TRBJ2-3; D gene ambiguous. This CDR3 reads CASSQEQSRTDTQYF. CDR3 coding DNA: TGTGCCAGCAGCCAAGAGCAGAGTCGCACAGATACGCAGTATTTT.